The rows below give T cell receptor beta chains drawn from one sample of a study of blood T cell repertoires in COVID-19. Only in-frame clones appear in the TCRdb table, and some are missing; sequencing was by immunoSEQ multiplex PCR. This sample has 350,000 or so clones; nearly 90% occur once, and the top ten carry about 6.5%. The sequenced sample was peripheral blood. These receptors were taken from a man between 18 and 29 years old with active or convalescent COVID-19. Each CDR3 is given with its conserved first and last residue. D genes are given only for firm matches. The listing skips clone size in some rows; elsewhere it reads once, few, many or a size class.

v_call	d_call	j_call	clone_size	cdr3_aa	cdr3_nt
TRBV11-1	-	TRBJ1-5	-	CASSSGTEYSNQPQHF	TGTGCCAGCAGCTCGGGAACAGAATATAGCAATCAGCCCCAGCATTTT
TRBV6-6	-	TRBJ1-1	-	CASSYQGKVTEAFF	TGTGCCAGCAGTTATCAGGGGAAGGTGACTGAAGCTTTCTTT
TRBV14	TRBD1	TRBJ2-7	-	CASSPTWGQGAYEQYF	TGTGCCAGCAGCCCTACTTGGGGACAGGGCGCCTACGAGCAGTACTTC
TRBV11-2	-	TRBJ1-2	-	CASSLAYRGNNYGYTF	TGTGCCAGCAGCTTAGCCTATAGAGGGAATAACTATGGCTACACCTTC
TRBV19	-	TRBJ1-2	-	CASSGLNPNYGYTF	TGTGCCAGTAGTGGACTAAATCCTAACTATGGCTACACCTTC
TRBV5-8	-	TRBJ2-1	-	CASIRSVTLFSYNEQFF	TGTGCCAGCATCAGAAGCGTAACGCTATTCTCCTACAATGAGCAGTTCTTC
TRBV9	-	TRBJ2-6	-	CASNRDSGANVLTF	TGTGCCAGCAATCGCGATTCTGGGGCCAACGTCCTGACTTTC
TRBV3-1/TRBV3-2	-	TRBJ1-4	few	CASSLAPGPQNEKLFF	TGTGCCAGCAGCCTGGCCCCTGGTCCTCAGAATGAAAAACTGTTTTTT
TRBV9	-	TRBJ1-6	-	CASGGSNSPLHF	TGTGCCAGCGGGGGGTCTAATTCACCCCTCCACTTT
TRBV27	-	TRBJ1-4	-	CASSLWGVKSNEKLFF	TGTGCCAGCAGTCTCTGGGGGGTCAAGTCAAATGAAAAACTGTTTTTT
TRBV20-1	-	TRBJ2-1	-	CSASALGGGRNEQFF	TGCAGTGCTAGTGCCCTAGGTGGAGGGCGTAATGAGCAGTTCTTC
TRBV11-2	TRBD1	TRBJ1-1	-	CASSSLDRVNTEAFF	TGTGCCAGCAGCTCCCTGGACAGGGTGAACACTGAAGCTTTCTTT
TRBV7-9	TRBD1	TRBJ1-6	once	CASSSGQASSYNSPLHF	TGTGCCAGCAGCTCGGGACAGGCGAGCTCCTATAATTCACCCCTCCACTTT
TRBV25-1	-	TRBJ1-1	-	CASSEGGLAGTEAFF	TGTGCCAGCAGTGAAGGGGGCCTTGCGGGCACTGAAGCTTTCTTT
TRBV9	-	TRBJ1-6	-	CASSVGGLNSPLHF	TGTGCCAGCAGCGTAGGGGGACTTAATTCACCCCTCCACTTT
TRBV7-2	-	TRBJ1-6	-	CASSLNGRNSPLHF	TGTGCCAGCAGCTTAAATGGTCGGAATTCACCCCTCCACTTT
TRBV2	TRBD2	TRBJ2-3	-	CASGTSGLSTDTQYF	TGTGCCAGCGGGACTAGCGGGCTGAGCACAGATACGCAGTATTTT
TRBV4-1	TRBD2	TRBJ2-7	-	CASSQIGTSGTYEQYF	TGCGCCAGCAGCCAGATCGGGACTAGCGGAACCTACGAGCAGTACTTC
TRBV7-9	-	TRBJ2-7	-	CASSARDTAYEQYF	TGTGCCAGCAGCGCTAGGGACACCGCCTACGAGCAGTACTTC
TRBV28	-	TRBJ2-1	-	CASSLFRGLRNEQFF	TGTGCCAGCAGTTTATTTCGGGGGTTGAGGAATGAGCAGTTCTTC
TRBV27	TRBD1	TRBJ1-1	-	CASQGASEAFF	TGTGCCAGTCAGGGGGCCTCTGAAGCTTTCTTT
TRBV6-2/TRBV6-3	TRBD2	TRBJ2-7	-	CASSKIREATFEQYF	TGTGCCAGCAGTAAGATCCGGGAGGCTACGTTTGAGCAGTACTTC
TRBV3-1/TRBV3-2	-	TRBJ1-5	-	CASSQRTGQPQHF	TGTGCCAGCAGCCAAAGGACTGGGCAGCCCCAGCATTTT
TRBV14	TRBD1	TRBJ2-3	-	CASSQDLPDRGVDTQYF	TGTGCCAGCAGCCAAGATCTTCCGGACAGGGGGGTCGATACGCAGTATTTT
TRBV9	TRBD2	TRBJ2-3	-	CASSVDWAGGPVDTQYF	TGTGCCAGCAGCGTAGATTGGGCGGGGGGGCCTGTAGATACGCAGTATTTT
TRBV11-2	-	TRBJ1-2	-	CASSPGLRRGGYTF	TGTGCCAGCAGCCCCGGACTTAGACGGGGGGGCTACACCTTC
TRBV6-5	-	TRBJ1-2	-	CASSKQDYGYTF	TGTGCCAGCTCGAAACAGGACTATGGCTACACCTTC
TRBV27	TRBD1	TRBJ2-7	-	CASSSPGQGLDEQYF	TGTGCCAGCAGTTCCCCGGGACAGGGGTTAGACGAGCAGTACTTC
TRBV7-2	-	TRBJ2-1	-	CASSLTSSSYNEQFF	TGTGCCAGCAGCCTAACTAGCAGCTCCTACAATGAGCAGTTCTTC
TRBV6-6	TRBD1	TRBJ1-5	-	CASTNDGTGNQPQHF	TGTGCCAGCACCAACGACGGGACAGGCAATCAGCCCCAGCATTTT
TRBV28	-	TRBJ1-4	-	CASSWREGNEKLFF	TGTGCCAGCAGTTGGAGGGAAGGGAATGAAAAACTGTTTTTT